These T cell receptor beta chains were read from a single sample in a study of vaccination and CD4 T cells after COVID-19. These receptors' antigens are unknown. MiXCR, applied by TCRdb to the PCR reads, yields one record per CDR3 protein. In the table there are around 10,000 distinct CDR3 sequences, 30% to 35% of which are singletons. The sample consisted of CD4+ T cells from blood, cultured in vitro, taken after SARS-CoV-2 vaccination. The receptors here all came from a human donor who had recovered from COVID-19. Both conserved end residues are part of each CDR3. A D gene is named only where the DNA matches it firmly. Clone size appears in some rows only: once, few, many, or a class for an expanded clone.

abundance	v_gene	d_gene	j_gene	CDR3nt	CDR3aa
-	TRBV20-1	-	TRBJ2-2	TGCAGTGCTAGAGGACTAGTTGGAACCACCGGGGAGCTGTTTTTT	CSARGLVGTTGELFF
few	TRBV4-3	-	TRBJ2-7	TGCGCCAGCAGCCCGCAGGGTGGACGATACGAGCAGTACTTC	CASSPQGGRYEQYF
few	TRBV25-1	TRBD1	TRBJ2-3	TGTGCCAGCACAACCTACAGGGGTGATACGCAGTATTTT	CASTTYRGDTQYF
-	TRBV6-2/TRBV6-3	-	TRBJ2-7	TGTGCCAGCAGTTCAGGACGAGAGCTTAGCTCCTACGAGCAGTACTTC	CASSSGRELSSYEQYF
-	TRBV6-5	-	TRBJ2-5	TGTGCCAGCAGTTTCCTGGGAGAGACCCAGTACTTC	CASSFLGETQYF
-	TRBV7-2	-	TRBJ2-7	TGTGCCAGCAGCTTACCTAGTACGTCCTACGAGCAGTACTTC	CASSLPSTSYEQYF
-	TRBV14	-	TRBJ2-7	TGTGCCAGCAGCCCCACCACTCTCCGGCAACTACCCTCCTACGAGCAGTACTTC	CASSPTTLRQLPSYEQYF
-	TRBV20-1	-	TRBJ1-6	TGCAGTGCTAGTTCGGGGGTCGGGGCTTCACCCCTCCACTTT	CSASSGVGASPLHF
-	TRBV6-2/TRBV6-3	-	TRBJ2-5	TGTGCCAGCAGTCCAACCGGGACCCAGTACTTC	CASSPTGTQYF
few	TRBV10-3	-	TRBJ2-2	TGTGCCATCAGTGAGTTGGGCACCGGGGAGCTGTTTTTT	CAISELGTGELFF